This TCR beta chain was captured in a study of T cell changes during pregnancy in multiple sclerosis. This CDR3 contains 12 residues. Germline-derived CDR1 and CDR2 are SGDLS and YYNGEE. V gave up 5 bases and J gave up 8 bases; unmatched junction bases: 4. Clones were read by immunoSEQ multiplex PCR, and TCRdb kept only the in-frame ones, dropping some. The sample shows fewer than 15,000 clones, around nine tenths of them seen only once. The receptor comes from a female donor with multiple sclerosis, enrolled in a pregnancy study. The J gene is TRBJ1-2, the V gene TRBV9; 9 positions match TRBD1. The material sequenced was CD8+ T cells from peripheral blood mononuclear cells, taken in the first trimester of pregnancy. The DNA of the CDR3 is TGTGCCAGCAGGGGACAGGGAGTAGGCTACACCTTC. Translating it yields CASRGQGVGYTF.